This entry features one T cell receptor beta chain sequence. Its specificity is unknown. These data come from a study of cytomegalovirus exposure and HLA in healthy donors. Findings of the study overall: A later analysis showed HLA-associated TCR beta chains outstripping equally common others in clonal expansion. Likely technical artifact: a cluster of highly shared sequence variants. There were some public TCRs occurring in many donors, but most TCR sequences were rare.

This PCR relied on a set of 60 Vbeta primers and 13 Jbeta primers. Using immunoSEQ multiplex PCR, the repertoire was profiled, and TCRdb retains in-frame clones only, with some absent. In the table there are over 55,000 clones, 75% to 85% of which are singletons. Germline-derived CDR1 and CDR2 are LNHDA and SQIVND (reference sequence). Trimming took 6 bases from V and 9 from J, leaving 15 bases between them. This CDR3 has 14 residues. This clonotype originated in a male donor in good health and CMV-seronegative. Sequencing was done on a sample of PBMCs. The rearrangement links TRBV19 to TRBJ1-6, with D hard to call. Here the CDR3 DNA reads TGTGCCAGTAGCTACGGTCTCGATAGTTCACCCCTCCACTTT. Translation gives CASSYGLDSSPLHF.